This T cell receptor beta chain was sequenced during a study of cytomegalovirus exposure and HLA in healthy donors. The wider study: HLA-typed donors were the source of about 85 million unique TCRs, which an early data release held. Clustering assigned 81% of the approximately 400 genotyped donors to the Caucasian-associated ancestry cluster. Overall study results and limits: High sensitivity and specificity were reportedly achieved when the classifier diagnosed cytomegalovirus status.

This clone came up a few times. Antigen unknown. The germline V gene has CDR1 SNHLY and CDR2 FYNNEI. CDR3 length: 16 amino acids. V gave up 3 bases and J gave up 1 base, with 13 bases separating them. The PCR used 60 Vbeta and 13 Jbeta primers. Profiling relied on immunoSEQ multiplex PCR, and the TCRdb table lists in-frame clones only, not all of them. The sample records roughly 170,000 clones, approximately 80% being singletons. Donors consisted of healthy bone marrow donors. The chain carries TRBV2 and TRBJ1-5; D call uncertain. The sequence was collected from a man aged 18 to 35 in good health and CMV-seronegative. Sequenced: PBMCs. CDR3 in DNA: TGTGCCAGCAGTGAGCGATGGGAGGGAAGCAATCAGCCCCAGCATTTT. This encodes CASSERWEGSNQPQHF.